This TCR beta chain was profiled in a study of blood T cells in healthy people across ages. Donors were systemically healthy Caucasian individuals from Russia aged about 6 to 95 years. For every donor, a draw yielded 7.5 to 10 milliliters of peripheral blood. This clonotype was recorded at least ten times. The target antigen is unknown. Study conclusions and caveats: PBMCs were not sorted, which prevented a conclusive comparison of naive versus antigen-experienced cells.

V was pared by 6 bases and J by 4 bases, with 19 bases between. Germline V CDR1 and CDR2: DFQATT, SNEGSKA (reference sequence). The CDR3 consists of 14 residues. Primers used in a second PCR of roughly 6 to 11 cycles were a sample-barcoded 5' primer and a J-beta primer mix. Each cDNA molecule, via a template-switch adaptor with 12 random nucleotides, was tagged. MiXCR, applied by TCRdb to the 5' RACE reads, yields one record per CDR3 protein. The sample lists hundreds of thousands of distinct CDR3 sequences, about 34% occurring once. This receptor was taken from an elderly woman in good health. Specimen: blood. The V call is TRBV20-1, the J call TRBJ2-7; D is unclear. CDR3 nucleotides: TGCAGTGCCGAGTATGCCGGAAATTCTTACGAGCAGTACTTC. This sequence encodes CSAEYAGNSYEQYF.